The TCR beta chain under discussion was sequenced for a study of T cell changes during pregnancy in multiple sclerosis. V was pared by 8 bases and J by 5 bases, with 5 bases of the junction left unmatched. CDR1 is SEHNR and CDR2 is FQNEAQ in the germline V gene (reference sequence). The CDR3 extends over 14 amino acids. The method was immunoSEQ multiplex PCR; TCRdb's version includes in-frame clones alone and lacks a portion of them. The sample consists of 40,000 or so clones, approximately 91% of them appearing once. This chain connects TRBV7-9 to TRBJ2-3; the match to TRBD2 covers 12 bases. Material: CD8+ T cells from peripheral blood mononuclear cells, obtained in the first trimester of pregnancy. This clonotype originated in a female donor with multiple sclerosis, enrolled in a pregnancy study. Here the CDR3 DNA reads TGTGCCAGCCAGACTAGCGGGGGAGTAGATACGCAGTATTTT. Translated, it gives CASQTSGGVDTQYF.